This is a list of T cell receptor beta chains from one sample in a study of T cell responses to AZD1222 COVID-19 vaccine. The protocol was immunoSEQ multiplex PCR, while the TCRdb copy is restricted to in-frame clones and leaves out a portion. The table lists roughly 100,000 clones, 90% of them singletons. The sample here was peripheral blood, taken on day 0 of AZD1222 vaccination. The receptors were sampled from an adult in good health. Both conserved end residues are part of each CDR3. The D gene is left open where the match is weak. Size is stated for part of the rows, as once, few or many counts, or as a class when the clone is expanded.

TRBV27,TRBD1,TRBJ1-2,.,CASSLYPGGSIGYTF,TGTGCCAGCAGTTTATACCCAGGGGGCTCGATTGGCTACACCTTC
TRBV28,.,TRBJ1-1,.,CASRLDSVGTEAFF,TGTGCCAGCAGACTAGATTCGGTGGGCACTGAAGCTTTCTTT
TRBV19,.,TRBJ1-4,.,CASSRHRATNEKLFF,TGTGCCAGTAGTCGGCACAGGGCAACTAATGAAAAACTGTTTTTT
TRBV2,TRBD1,TRBJ2-1,.,CASSQIRGSEQFF,TGTGCCAGCAGCCAAATCAGGGGGAGTGAGCAGTTCTTC
TRBV9,.,TRBJ1-3,.,CASSGSGDTIYF,TGTGCCAGCAGCGGATCAGGGGACACCATATATTTT
TRBV7-9,TRBD2,TRBJ2-1,once,CASSSPGLVYNEQFF,TGTGCCAGCAGCTCACCGGGACTAGTTTACAATGAGCAGTTCTTC
TRBV6-2/TRBV6-3,TRBD2,TRBJ2-1,.,CASSYSKMSSSSGFNEQFF,TGTGCCAGCAGTTACTCGAAAATGAGTTCATCTAGCGGATTCAATGAGCAGTTCTTC
TRBV12-3/TRBV12-4,.,TRBJ1-2,.,CASSLWVGGYTF,TGTGCCAGCAGTTTGTGGGTGGGGGGCTACACCTTC
TRBV2,.,TRBJ2-1,once,CASGPDVIGEQFF,TGTGCCAGCGGCCCAGACGTCATTGGTGAGCAGTTCTTC
TRBV12-3/TRBV12-4,.,TRBJ1-2,.,CASKAGDYGYTF,TGTGCCAGCAAGGCAGGGGACTATGGCTACACCTTC
TRBV5-1,TRBD1,TRBJ1-2,.,CASSLNRGEGGYTF,TGCGCCAGCAGCCTAAACAGGGGTGAGGGTGGCTACACCTTC
TRBV5-1,TRBD1,TRBJ1-2,few,CASSLGQVGRGYTF,TGCGCCAGCAGCTTAGGACAGGTCGGGCGCGGCTACACCTTC
TRBV5-1,.,TRBJ2-5,.,CASSLVIAEGVETQYF,TGCGCCAGCAGCTTGGTAATAGCAGAGGGCGTAGAGACCCAGTACTTC
TRBV11-2,.,TRBJ2-7,.,CASSPIKDPYEQYF,TGTGCCAGCAGCCCTATCAAAGATCCCTACGAGCAGTACTTC
TRBV9,.,TRBJ1-1,.,CASSVVLGSTEAFF,TGTGCCAGCAGCGTAGTGCTAGGATCCACTGAAGCTTTCTTT
TRBV7-8,TRBD1,TRBJ2-2,.,CASSLMNRGSTGELFF,TGTGCCAGCAGCTTAATGAACAGGGGAAGCACCGGGGAGCTGTTTTTT
TRBV28,.,TRBJ2-7,.,CASSFLPGAGEQYF,TGTGCCAGCAGTTTTCTTCCGGGGGCCGGGGAGCAGTACTTC
TRBV15,TRBD1,TRBJ1-1,.,CATSRVADRATEAFF,TGTGCCACCAGCAGAGTGGCGGACAGGGCCACTGAAGCTTTCTTT